This T cell receptor (beta chain) was sequenced during a study of T cells in Graves' hyperthyroidism and ophthalmopathy. The V gene's germline CDR1 is MNHNS and CDR2 SASEGT. V dropped 9 bases and J dropped 0 bases, with 11 bases sitting between them. CDR3 length equals 13 residues. The investigators amplified TCR beta CDR3 regions from RNA transcripts. A set of HTBI primers served as the primers for a first-round RT-PCR of the TCR CDR3. TCRdb re-analysed the multiplex PCR reads in MiXCR, keeping a single row per CDR3 protein. The sample includes fewer than 450,000 distinct CDR3 sequences, around 15% of them seen just once. Uncontrolled infection, other autoimmune disease, pregnancy and lactation each barred patients from inclusion.

The specimen sequenced was blood. V and J are TRBV6-1 and TRBJ1-1; D unclear. The receptor comes from a man aged 50 or older with Graves' ophthalmopathy. This chain's CDR3 is CASRRQMNTEAFF. Here the CDR3 DNA reads TGTGCCAGTAGGCGACAAATGAACACTGAAGCTTTCTTT.